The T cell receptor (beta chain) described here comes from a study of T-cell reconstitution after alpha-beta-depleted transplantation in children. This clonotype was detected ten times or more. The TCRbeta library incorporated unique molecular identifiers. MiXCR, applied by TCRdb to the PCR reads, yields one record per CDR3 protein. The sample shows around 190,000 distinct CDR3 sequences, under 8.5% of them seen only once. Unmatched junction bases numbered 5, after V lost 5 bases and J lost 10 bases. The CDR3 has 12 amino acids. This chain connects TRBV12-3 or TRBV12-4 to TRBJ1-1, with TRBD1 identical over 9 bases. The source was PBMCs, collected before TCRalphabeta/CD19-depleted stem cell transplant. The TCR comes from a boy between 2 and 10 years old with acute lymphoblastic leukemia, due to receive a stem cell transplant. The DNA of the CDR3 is TGTGCCAGCAGTCAGGGACAGGGAACAGCTTTCTTT. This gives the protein CASSQGQGTAFF.